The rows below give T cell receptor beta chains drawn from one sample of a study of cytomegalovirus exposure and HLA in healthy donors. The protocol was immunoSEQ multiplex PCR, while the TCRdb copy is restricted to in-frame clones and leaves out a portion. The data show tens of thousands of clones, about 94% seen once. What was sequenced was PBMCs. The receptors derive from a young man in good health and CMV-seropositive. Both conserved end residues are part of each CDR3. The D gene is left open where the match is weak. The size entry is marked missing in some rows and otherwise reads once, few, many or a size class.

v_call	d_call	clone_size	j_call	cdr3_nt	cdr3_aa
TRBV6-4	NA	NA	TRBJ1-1	TGTGCCAGCAGCCAAATTGAGGGAACTGAAGCTTTCTTT	CASSQIEGTEAFF
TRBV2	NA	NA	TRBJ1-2	TGTGCCAGCAGCTTACTTACCTCCGCCTATGGCTACACCTTC	CASSLLTSAYGYTF
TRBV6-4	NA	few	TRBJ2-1	TGTGCCAGCAGTGAAAGGTGGGGGGAAAGCGATGAGCAGTTCTTC	CASSERWGESDEQFF
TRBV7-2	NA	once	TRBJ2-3	TGTGCCAGCAGCTTGCCGGGAACAGATACGCAGTATTTT	CASSLPGTDTQYF
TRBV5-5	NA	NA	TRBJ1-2	TGTGCCAGCAGCGAGGGGGGGAGCGCTAACTATGGCTACACCTTC	CASSEGGSANYGYTF
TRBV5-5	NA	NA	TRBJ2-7	TGTGCCAGCAGCTTGGTTGTAGGGGGCTACGAGCAGTACTTC	CASSLVVGGYEQYF
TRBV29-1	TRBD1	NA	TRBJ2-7	TGCAGCGCCCAGTCCGGGACAGGGTCCTACGAGCAGTACTTC	CSAQSGTGSYEQYF
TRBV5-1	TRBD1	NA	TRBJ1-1	TGCGCCAGCAGCTCCACTAGGGGGCAGGTCACTGAAGCTTTCTTT	CASSSTRGQVTEAFF
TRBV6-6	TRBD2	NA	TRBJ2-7	TGTGCCAGCTGCTCGGGGGGGGGCGAGCAGTACTTC	CASCSGGGEQYF
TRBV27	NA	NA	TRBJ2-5	TGTGCCAGCAGTTTAAGCCTAGCGCGTCACCAGTACTTC	CASSLSLARHQYF
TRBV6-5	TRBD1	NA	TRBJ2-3	TGTGCCAGCAACAGGGGGGCGGGATCCACAGATACGCAGTATTTT	CASNRGAGSTDTQYF
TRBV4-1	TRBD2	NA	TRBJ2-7	TGCGCCAGCAGCCAACCCGGGGGGTCCAAAGCCTACGAGCAGTACTTC	CASSQPGGSKAYEQYF
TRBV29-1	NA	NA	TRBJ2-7	TGCAGCGCCCTCGACAGGTCCTACGAGCAGTACTTC	CSALDRSYEQYF